A single sample is the source of the 15 T cell receptor beta chains below, sequenced in a study of blood T cell repertoires in COVID-19 (TCRdb year 2020). To prepare the library, the immunoSEQ multiplex PCR assay was applied. Here the immuneACCESS table is served through TCRdb, limited to in-frame sequences with V and J called. Missing clones are a known gap in these copies; in checked studies unresolved V genes cover under half, and the rest lacks a known reason. This sample has 250,000 to 300,000 clones in its table, and roughly 88% of those were observed once. The ten largest clones take up 1.5% to 2% of the sample. The sample comprised PBMCs or T cells enriched from blood (not recorded which). Receptors were obtained from a woman in her forties or fifties who had recovered from COVID-19.

Concerning this clone: Its ends do not fully match the called genes, so a read error is possible. The chain links TRBV27 to TRBJ1-1; D gene uncertain. The CDR3 length is 13 residues. CDR1 MNHEY and CDR2 SMNVEV come from the germline V gene (reference sequence). CDR3 sequence reads: CATSLEAGTEAFF. The CDR3 DNA reads as TGTGCCACCAGTTTAGAGGCGGGCACTGAAGCTTTCTTT.

This clone appeared once. The chain recombines TRBV7-6 with TRBJ2-1, with TRBD1 identical over 7 bases. The CDR3 has 15 residues. V trimming: 1 base; J trimming: 6 bases; junction bases outside the gene matches: 6. Per the germline V gene, CDR1 is SGHVS and CDR2 is FNYEAQ. CDR3 region: CASSLVRGQINEQFF. DNA for the CDR3: TGTGCCAGCAGCTTAGTCCGGGGACAGATCAATGAGCAGTTCTTC. Drawing the rest from reference TRBV7-6 and TRBJ2-1, the complete variable domain is GAGVSQSPRYKVTKRGQDVALRCDPISGHVSLYWYRQALGQGPEFLTYFNYEAQQDKSGLPNDRFSAERPEGSISTLTIQRTEQRDSAMYRCASSLVRGQINEQFFGPGTRLTVL.

The genes are TRBV29-1 and TRBJ2-1; tentatively, D is TRBD2 (6 bases). V lost 3 bases to trimming and J lost 8 bases, with 14 bases between them. The CDR3 consists of 13 residues. Germline CDR1 reads SQVTM; CDR2 reads ANQGSEA. The CDR3 bases are TGCAGCGTTGATCTCCGCGGGACGTATGAGCAGTTCTTC. It codes for CSVDLRGTYEQFF.

The chain employs TRBV2 and TRBJ2-1; D might be TRBD1 (5 bases). Germline loops: CDR1 SNHLY, CDR2 FYNNEI. Between the trimmed V and J ends, which lost 7 bases and 4 bases, there was a span of 14 bases. There are 14 residues in the CDR3. The CDR3 nucleotides read TGTGCCAGCATTTCCGACAGCCTTTACAATGAGCAGTTCTTC. Its protein is CASISDSLYNEQFF.

J is TRBJ2-7 and V is TRBV27, with 9 bases matching TRBD2. The CDR3 contains 15 residues. The V and J ends lost 5 bases and 6 bases, in that order; junction bases with no gene match: 11. Germline values: CDR1 MNHEY, CDR2 SMNVEV (reference sequence). CDR3 loop: CASSPIAGEGAEQYF. The CDR3 bases are TGTGCCAGCAGTCCCATAGCGGGAGAGGGGGCCGAGCAGTACTTC.

The DNA of the CDR3 is TGTGCCAGCAGCCTTTCTAGTGGCAATCAGCCCCAGCATTTT. It is translated as CASSLSSGNQPQHF. The chain joins TRBV3-1 (or the pseudogene TRBV3-2) to TRBJ1-5, with D uncertain. Germline assignment: CDR1 LGHDT and CDR2 YNNKEL (reference sequence). This CDR3 has 14 residues. Trimming stripped 4 bases from V and 2 bases from J, with 9 bases between.

The rearrangement joins TRBV5-1 to TRBJ2-3, with TRBD1 identical over 7 bases. Losses at the gene ends were 0 bases for V and 5 bases for J; bases not matched to a gene: 6. CDR1 and CDR2 from the germline V gene are SGHRS and YFSETQ. This CDR3 comprises 15 residues. The CDR3 is CASSLAGTERDTQYF. CDR3 sequence (DNA): TGCGCCAGCAGCTTGGCGGGGACAGAGAGAGATACGCAGTATTTT.

The V and J genes are TRBV28 and TRBJ1-3; 12 bases line up with TRBD1. This CDR3 comprises 19 residues. Trimming cost V 6 bases and J 1 base; bases outside gene matches: 13. Germline loops: CDR1 MDHEN, CDR2 SYDVKM. As DNA, the CDR3 is TGTGCCAGCAGGGGCACCGGGACAGGGGGCTTAAGATCTGGAAACACCATATATTTT. It specifies CASRGTGTGGLRSGNTIYF.

The chain joins TRBV29-1 to TRBJ1-1; no firm D call. The CDR3 extends over 11 amino acids. V was cut by 4 bases and J by 8 bases, with 11 bases left in between. Germline CDR1 and CDR2: SQVTM and ANQGSEA. The CDR3 reads CSVVSWAEAFF. The CDR3 DNA follows: TGCAGCGTTGTGTCTTGGGCCGAAGCTTTCTTT.

This chain links TRBV13 with TRBJ2-1; a weak D match, TRBD2 (5 bases). The V gene lost 3 bases and the J gene lost 7 bases, with 13 bases spanning the gap. Per the germline V gene, CDR1 is PRHDT and CDR2 is FYEKMQ (reference sequence). There are 14 residues in the CDR3. CDR3 loop: CASSFWTVGNEQFF. CDR3 sequence (DNA): TGTGCCAGCAGCTTCTGGACTGTGGGGAATGAGCAGTTCTTC.

The rearrangement links TRBV7-8 to TRBJ1-1, with TRBD1 matching over 10 bases. V gave up 8 bases and J gave up 4 bases; unmatched junction bases: 10. The germline V gene has CDR1 SGHVS and CDR2 FQNEAQ. There are 15 residues in the CDR3. CDR3 nucleotide sequence: TGTGCCAGCTTAGCGGGACAGGGGAGGAGCACTGAAGCTTTCTTT. Residues: CASLAGQGRSTEAFF.

The chain links TRBV10-3 to TRBJ2-7; 7 nucleotides agree with TRBD1. Trimming took 4 bases from V and 2 from J; bases not matched to a gene: 8. Looked up from germline, CDR1 is ENHRY and CDR2 is SYGVKD. The CDR3 sequence is 15 residues long. The CDR3 DNA sequence: TGTGCCATCAGTGGGGCAGGGGGTAGCGCCTACGAGCAGTACTTC. As protein: CAISGAGGSAYEQYF.

This clone appeared a few times. The chain recombines TRBV9 with TRBJ2-3; 12 nucleotides align to TRBD2. V gave up 3 bases and J gave up 5 bases; unmatched junction bases: 4. This CDR3 contains 15 residues. Germline V gene lookup returns CDR1 SGDLS and CDR2 YYNGEE. The CDR3 sequence: CASSATSGSRDTQYF. The CDR3 bases are TGTGCCAGCAGCGCGACTAGCGGGAGTAGAGATACGCAGTATTTT.

This chain uses TRBV5-5 with TRBJ1-6; the D gene is possibly TRBD1 (5 bases). Germline lookup yields CDR1 SGHKS and CDR2 YYEKEE (reference sequence). The CDR3 totals 17 residues. The germline V and J ends were trimmed by 6 bases and 0 bases, with 16 bases remaining between them. Here the CDR3 reads CASTQTRESSYNSPLHF. CDR3 nucleotides: TGTGCCAGCACCCAAACCAGGGAAAGCTCCTATAATTCACCCCTCCACTTT.

This chain links TRBV5-1 with TRBJ2-7, with TRBD2 matching over 14 bases. Germline V CDR1 and CDR2: SGHRS, YFSETQ. The CDR3 extends over 16 amino acids. Unmatched junction bases numbered 6, after V lost 4 bases and J lost 3 bases. CDR3 amino acids: CASSLGTSGSSYEQYF. CDR3 DNA sequence: TGCGCCAGCAGCCTCGGGACTAGCGGGAGCAGCTACGAGCAGTACTTC.